This TCR beta chain appears in the sequencing data of a study of cytomegalovirus exposure and HLA in healthy donors. General study findings and limits: There were reportedly fewer N-insertions in an Asian-associated ancestry cluster than the approximately 670-donor mean, in a later analysis.

The CDR3 has 17 residues. From germline, CDR1 is LNHDA and CDR2 SQIVND (reference sequence). Trimming took 6 bases from V and 0 from J; bases not matched to a gene: 6. The PCR had 60 Vbeta and 13 Jbeta primers. The data were produced by immunoSEQ multiplex PCR, yet TCRdb's version contains in-frame clones alone and is incomplete. The table includes 150,000 to 200,000 clones, about 90% detected once. With regard to this clone: Its target is not known.

The specimen was PBMCs. This sequence joins TRBV19 and TRBJ2-1; TRBD2 agrees at 12 bases. This sequence originates from a girl under three years old in good health and CMV-seronegative. The DNA of the CDR3 is TGTGCCAGTAGGACTAGCGGGAGCGCCAGCTCCTACAATGAGCAGTTCTTC. Protein: CASRTSGSASSYNEQFF.